The present T cell receptor (beta chain) was sequenced within a study of blood T cell repertoires in COVID-19. Overall study context: Collection of acute and convalescent COVID-19 samples took place in the United States, Italy and Spain. PBMCs, B-cell-depleted T cells, or T cells provided the cDNA or gDNA that made up the material.

Methods used by the authors: Amplification of reference gene primers was used by the study to estimate nucleated cell counts. Libraries were prepared by immunoSEQ multiplex PCR; TCRdb keeps only in-frame clonotypes and omits some of them. Clonal size and the V and J genes are those of that table, whereas D and trimming came from the DNA. The sample has 84,000 or so clones, 75% to 85% seen once. The ends lost 3 bases at V and 11 bases at J; junction bases unmatched: 6. Germline V CDR1 and CDR2: KGHSH, LQKENI. CDR3 size: 14 residues. The source is a human donor in a cohort sampled during active COVID-19. Source material: peripheral blood. The genes are TRBV18 and TRBJ2-1; the match to TRBD2 covers 11 bases. The CDR3 loop reads CASSPASGGSQQFF. The CDR3 region has the DNA TGTGCCAGCTCACCGGCTAGCGGGGGGAGTCAGCAGTTCTTC.